What follows are 25 T cell receptor beta chains derived from one specimen sequenced in a study of T cell repertoires in cytomegalovirus infection. TCRdb itself ran the reads through MiXCR, one entry per CDR3 protein. The top ten hold over 12% of the sample, which has around 900,000 distinct CDR3 sequences, around a third seen once. No antigen has been identified for these receptors. The sequencing here drew on cultured CD8+ T cells from PBMCs, taken from culture after CMV antigen stimulation. These receptors all stem from a human donor in good health (CMV status not recorded). Some clones in this sample may be carry-over from other donors' samples.

This clonotype turned up a few times. This chain links TRBV28 with TRBJ2-5; no definite D call. V was pared by 3 bases and J by 1 base, with 12 bases between. The CDR3 extends over 15 amino acids. From germline, CDR1 is MDHEN and CDR2 SYDVKM. CDR3 coding DNA: TGTGCCAGCAGTTTTTCCTCGAGGTCCCAAGAGACCCAGTACTTC. This gives the protein CASSFSSRSQETQYF.

The J gene is TRBJ2-3, the V gene TRBV12-3 or TRBV12-4, with D tentatively TRBD1 or TRBD2 (5 bases each). The length of the CDR3 is 14 residues. Trimming took off 3 bases at V and 5 bases at J, with 12 bases between the two ends. DNA for the CDR3: TGTGCCAGCAGTTTCGGGGCTCGCGGAGATACGCAGTATTTT. Translation gives CASSFGARGDTQYF.

This clonotype was counted a few times. The genes are TRBV6-5 and TRBJ2-3, with no clear D. This CDR3 is 16 amino acids long. The V end was cut by 5 bases, the J end by 4 bases, with 19 bases between. Germline CDR1 MNHEY, CDR2 SVGAGI. The CDR3 DNA reads TGTGCCAGCAGTCCTCTAGTGGAGTTTGGGGCAGATACGCAGTATTTT. Amino acid sequence: CASSPLVEFGADTQYF.

The chain is built from TRBV15 and TRBJ1-2; D may be TRBD1 (6 bases). Germline CDR1 LNHNV, CDR2 YYDKDF (reference sequence). The CDR3 covers 17 residues. Between the trimmed V and J ends, which lost 0 bases and 4 bases, there was a span of 18 bases. The CDR3 loop is CATSRDHLGGPFYGYTF. Written as DNA, the CDR3 is TGTGCCACCAGCAGAGATCATCTTGGGGGGCCCTTCTATGGCTACACCTTC.

V usage is TRBV19 and J usage is TRBJ2-3; 7 nucleotides line up with TRBD1. J was trimmed by 1 base and V by 5 bases; bases with no gene match: 12. Germline V lookup: CDR1 LNHDA, CDR2 SQIVND (reference sequence). This CDR3 spans 17 amino acids. DNA for the CDR3: TGTGCCAGTAGTTCGATTACAGGGGTTATGGGCACAGATACGCAGTATTTT. Its protein product is CASSSITGVMGTDTQYF.

V gene TRBV27 combines with J gene TRBJ1-2; D perhaps matches TRBD1 (5 bases). Germline V CDR1 and CDR2: MNHEY, SMNVEV (reference sequence). V was trimmed by 3 bases and J by 6 bases, leaving 14 bases between them. This CDR3 region has 14 residues. The CDR3 reads CASSFLGVPDGYTF. The CDR3 bases are TGTGCCAGCAGTTTTCTAGGGGTCCCCGATGGCTACACCTTC.

J is TRBJ1-1 and V is TRBV7-9; D gene unclear. Between the trimmed V and J ends, which lost 1 base and 3 bases, there was a span of 12 bases. CDR3 length equals 15 residues. Germline-derived CDR1 and CDR2 are SEHNR and FQNEAQ (reference sequence). The CDR3: CASSLVRREDTEAFF. For the CDR3, the DNA is TGTGCCAGCAGCTTAGTTCGGCGAGAAGACACTGAAGCTTTCTTT. Based on the CDR3 plus reference TRBV7-9 and TRBJ1-1, the full variable domain is DTGVSQNPRHKITKRGQNVTFRCDPISEHNRLYWYRQTLGQGPEFLTYFQNEAQLEKSRLLSDRFSAERPKGSFSTLEIQRTEQGDSAMYLCASSLVRREDTEAFFGQGTRLTVV.

V usage is TRBV11-2 and J usage is TRBJ2-6; D is possibly TRBD1 (7 bases). The V gene's germline CDR1 is SGHAT and CDR2 FQNNGV. The ends were cut back, 1 base at V and 0 bases at J, with 13 bases in the middle. The CDR3 has 18 amino acids. The CDR3 nucleotides read TGTGCCAGCAGCTTAGGGCGGGACAGTTCCTCTGGGGCCAACGTCCTGACTTTC. Its translation is CASSLGRDSSSGANVLTF.

The table lists this clonotype with many counts. The chain has TRBV7-9 and TRBJ1-1; TRBD1 matches at 7 bases. This CDR3 has 16 amino acids. Germline V gives CDR1 SEHNR, CDR2 FQNEAQ (reference sequence). V shed 4 bases, J shed 2 bases, and the junction held 10 bases outside the gene matches. The CDR3 spells CASSSNLQGFNTEAFF. DNA for the CDR3: TGTGCCAGCAGCTCAAACTTACAGGGGTTTAACACTGAAGCTTTCTTT.

This clonotype was seen at least ten times. The V call is TRBV7-2, the J call TRBJ2-3, with TRBD1 as a possible D gene (6 bases). V shed 4 bases and J shed 1 base, with 12 bases lying between them. CDR1 SGHTA and CDR2 FQGNSA come from the germline V gene. The CDR3 runs 15 residues. The CDR3 here is CASSSFSGGTDTQYF. CDR3 DNA sequence: TGTGCCAGCAGCTCCTTTTCAGGGGGCACAGATACGCAGTATTTT.

The gene calls are TRBV4-3 and TRBJ2-2; D possibly corresponds to TRBD2 (6 bases). This CDR3 has 17 amino acids. Trimming took 0 bases from V and 6 from J, leaving 17 bases between them. The germline gives CDR1 LGHNA, CDR2 YSLEER. The CDR3 sequence is CASSQDPALATAGELFF. In DNA form, the CDR3 reads TGCGCCAGCAGCCAAGACCCCGCGCTAGCGACGGCCGGGGAGCTGTTTTTT.

The J gene is TRBJ1-2, the V gene TRBV27; D is unclear. V shed 4 bases and J shed 2 bases, with 14 bases lying between them. CDR1 and CDR2 (germline): MNHEY, SMNVEV (reference sequence). The CDR3 spans 15 residues. The CDR3, as DNA: TGTGCCAGCAGTTCCCGAGAGAGACCCAACTATGGCTACACCTTC. Protein: CASSSRERPNYGYTF.

This clonotype was counted at least ten times. The chain employs TRBV12-3 or TRBV12-4 and TRBJ2-1; a weak D match, TRBD2 (5 bases). V shed 5 bases and J shed 1 base, with 6 bases lying between them. The CDR3 has 13 residues. The DNA of the CDR3 is TGTGCCAGCAGTCGCGGGTCCTACAATGAGCAGTTCTTC. Encoded protein: CASSRGSYNEQFF.

The chain is built from TRBV12-3 or TRBV12-4 and TRBJ2-1; 10 nucleotides agree with TRBD2. Trimming took 5 bases from V and 2 from J; bases not matched to a gene: 3. The CDR3 extends over 15 amino acids. The CDR3 reads CASSTTSGPYNEQFF. CDR3 nucleotides: TGTGCCAGCAGTACGACTAGCGGGCCCTACAATGAGCAGTTCTTC.

The chain combines TRBV12-3 or TRBV12-4 with TRBJ2-1; tentatively, D is TRBD1 (5 bases). The CDR3 spans 15 residues. The V and J ends lost 6 bases and 3 bases respectively, with 15 bases between them. This CDR3 reads CASSLKGYYYNEQFF. The CDR3 DNA is TGTGCCAGCAGCCTAAAGGGGTACTACTACAATGAGCAGTTCTTC.

This clonotype was counted only a few times. V usage is TRBV10-3 and J usage is TRBJ2-3; TRBD1 agrees at 8 bases. The CDR3 has 15 amino acids. Trimming took 6 bases from V and 2 from J; bases not matched to a gene: 7. CDR1 and CDR2 (germline): ENHRY, SYGVKD. CDR3 sequence: CAIRDPGQATDTQYF. CDR3 nucleotide sequence: TGTGCCATCAGGGACCCGGGACAGGCCACAGATACGCAGTATTTT.

This clonotype was seen only a few times. This chain joins TRBV2 and TRBJ2-5, with 12 bases aligning to TRBD2. This CDR3 region has 17 residues. V was clipped by 0 bases and J by 1 base; unmatched bases: 3. Germline lookup yields CDR1 SNHLY and CDR2 FYNNEI. The CDR3 coding sequence is TGTGCCAGCAGTGAAGCGGCGACTAGCGGGGGCCAAGAGACCCAGTACTTC. Protein: CASSEAATSGGQETQYF. Based on the CDR3 plus reference TRBV2 and TRBJ2-5, the full variable domain is EPEVTQTPSHQVTQMGQEVILRCVPISNHLYFYWYRQILGQKVEFLVSFYNNEISEKSEIFDDQFSVERPDGSNFTLKIRSTKLEDSAMYFCASSEAATSGGQETQYFGPGTRLLVL.

The rearrangement joins TRBV20-1 to TRBJ2-2, with TRBD2 identical over 8 bases. The CDR3 totals 13 residues. The germline gives CDR1 DFQATT, CDR2 SNEGSKA (reference sequence). J lost 7 bases, V lost 1 base, and 2 bases had no gene match. CDR3 DNA sequence: TGCAGTGCTAGAGTAACTAGCGGCGGGGAGCTGTTTTTT. Translating gives CSARVTSGGELFF.

The table lists this clonotype with many counts. This sequence joins TRBV6-6 and TRBJ2-1; D gene ambiguous. This CDR3 is 13 amino acids long. Between the trimmed V and J ends, which lost 5 bases and 8 bases, there was a span of 13 bases. CDR1 is MNHNY and CDR2 is SVGAGI in the germline V gene (reference sequence). The CDR3 here is CASSAFKNDEQFF. In nucleotides, the CDR3 is TGTGCCAGCAGTGCCTTTAAGAACGATGAGCAGTTCTTC.

The table lists this clonotype with many counts. V and J are TRBV27 and TRBJ1-5; TRBD1 matches 7 bases. Trimming at V came to 6 bases and at J to 7 bases, leaving 9 bases not matched to a gene. Germline V gene data show CDR1 as MNHEY and CDR2 as SMNVEV (reference sequence). This CDR3 comprises 14 residues. The CDR3 here is CASSSGTVNQPQHF. In DNA, the CDR3 is TGTGCCAGCAGCTCCGGGACAGTGAACCAGCCCCAGCATTTT.

This clonotype was detected only a few times. The CDR3 region has the DNA TGTGCCAGCAGCTTTTCGGGGGCTGAAGCTTTCTTT. The encoded protein is CASSFSGAEAFF. The genes are TRBV7-9 and TRBJ1-1; D is possibly TRBD1 (5 bases). V lost 3 bases to trimming and J lost 6 bases, with 8 bases between them. CDR1 is SEHNR and CDR2 is FQNEAQ in the germline V gene (reference sequence). This CDR3 contains 12 residues.

V is TRBV24-1 and J is TRBJ2-4; D is perhaps TRBD2 (5 bases). The CDR3 extends over 15 amino acids. From germline, CDR1 is KGHDR and CDR2 SFDVKD. V gave up 1 base and J gave up 3 bases, with 9 bases separating them. The CDR3 loop is CATSDFYRGKNIQYF. The DNA for the CDR3 is TGTGCCACCAGTGATTTTTATCGGGGCAAAAACATTCAGTACTTC.

This clonotype was seen only a few times. V and J are TRBV6-1 and TRBJ2-1, with D tentatively TRBD1 (6 bases). Germline V lookup: CDR1 MNHNS, CDR2 SASEGT. With 4 bases removed from V and 0 bases from J, the gap between germline ends came to 16 bases. The CDR3 has 17 residues. The CDR3 nucleotides are TGTGCCAGCAGTGCCCCGAACAGGGAATTCTCCTACAATGAGCAGTTCTTC. Residues: CASSAPNREFSYNEQFF.

The J gene is TRBJ2-1, the V gene TRBV6-2 or TRBV6-3, with TRBD1 matching 7 bases. Germline V lookup: CDR1 MNHEY, CDR2 SVGEGT. The CDR3 spans 17 residues. The trim removed 0 bases at V and 4 bases at J, leaving 9 bases unmatched. The CDR3 DNA reads as TGTGCCAGCAGTTACTCGTCCGGGACAGACCTTTACAATGAGCAGTTCTTC. Translation gives CASSYSSGTDLYNEQFF.

This clonotype was observed a handful of times. This chain joins TRBV20-1 and TRBJ2-7, with TRBD2 matching over 7 bases. With 3 bases clipped from V and 5 bases from J, the junction kept 7 bases outside the gene matches. The germline V gene has CDR1 DFQATT and CDR2 SNEGSKA (reference sequence). The CDR3 runs 13 residues. CDR3 amino acids: CSASKAGRDEQYV. Here the CDR3 DNA reads TGCAGTGCTAGTAAAGCGGGGAGGGACGAGCAGTACGTC.